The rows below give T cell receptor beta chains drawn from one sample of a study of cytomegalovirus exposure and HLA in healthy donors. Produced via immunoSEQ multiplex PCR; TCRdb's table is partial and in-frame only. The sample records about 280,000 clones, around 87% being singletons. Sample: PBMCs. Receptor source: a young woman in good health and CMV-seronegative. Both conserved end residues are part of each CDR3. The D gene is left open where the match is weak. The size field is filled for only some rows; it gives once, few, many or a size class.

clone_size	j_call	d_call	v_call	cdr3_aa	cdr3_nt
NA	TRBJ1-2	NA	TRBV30	CASTGYGYTF	TGTGCCTCCACCGGCTATGGCTACACCTTC
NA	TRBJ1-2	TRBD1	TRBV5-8	CASSLAGQGVSGYTF	TGTGCCAGCAGCTTGGCGGGACAGGGGGTCAGTGGCTACACCTTC
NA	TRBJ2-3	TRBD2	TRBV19	CASSFERGGPRTDTQYF	TGTGCCAGTAGTTTCGAGCGGGGAGGCCCTCGGACGGATACGCAGTATTTT
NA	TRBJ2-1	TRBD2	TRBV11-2	CASSLAGWTSGYNEQFF	TGTGCCAGCAGCTTAGCGGGCTGGACTAGCGGGTACAATGAGCAGTTCTTC
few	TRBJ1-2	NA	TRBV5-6	CASGGKGTVRGYTF	TGTGCCAGCGGGGGGAAGGGGACGGTCCGTGGCTACACCTTC
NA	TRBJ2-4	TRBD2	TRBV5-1	CASSLAGGGFQYF	TGCGCCAGCAGCTTGGCGGGAGGCGGATTTCAGTACTTC
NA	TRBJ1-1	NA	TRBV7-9	CASSSGVNPTEAFF	TGTGCCAGCAGCTCGGGAGTTAACCCAACTGAAGCTTTCTTT
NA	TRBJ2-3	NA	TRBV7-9	CASSPLGGSTDTQYF	TGTGCCAGCAGCCCCCTAGGAGGAAGCACAGATACGCAGTATTTT
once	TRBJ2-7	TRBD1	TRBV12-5	CASGFLTGGSLYEQYF	TGTGCTAGTGGTTTCCTGACAGGGGGGTCCCTCTACGAGCAGTACTTC
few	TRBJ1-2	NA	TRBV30	CALKDFEIHGYTF	TGTGCCCTAAAGGACTTCGAGATCCATGGCTACACCTTC
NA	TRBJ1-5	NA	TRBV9	CASSPAGRLSPQHF	TGTGCCAGCAGTCCAGCGGGACGTCTCAGTCCCCAGCATTTT
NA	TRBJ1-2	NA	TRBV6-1	CASSVGLGQLNYGYTF	TGTGCCAGCAGTGTAGGGCTGGGACAACTTAACTATGGCTACACCTTC
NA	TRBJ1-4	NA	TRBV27	CASSLWAGPGEKLFF	TGTGCCAGCAGTTTATGGGCAGGGCCCGGTGAAAAACTGTTTTTT
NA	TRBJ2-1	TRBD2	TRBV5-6	CASSPGLAGVLYNEQFF	TGTGCCAGCAGCCCAGGACTAGCGGGAGTTCTCTACAATGAGCAGTTCTTC
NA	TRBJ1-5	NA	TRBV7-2	CASSLGSRASNQPQHF	TGTGCCAGCAGCTTAGGGTCCAGGGCTAGCAATCAGCCCCAGCATTTT
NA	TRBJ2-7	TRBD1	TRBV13	CASSLRYPGGSYEQYF	TGTGCCAGCAGCTTACGCTACCCAGGGGGTTCCTACGAGCAGTACTTC
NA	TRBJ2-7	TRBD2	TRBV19	CASSIVAGRYEQYF	TGTGCCAGTAGTATAGTAGCGGGTAGGTACGAGCAGTACTTC
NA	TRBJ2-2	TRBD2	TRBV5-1	CASSFLAGTNTGELFF	TGCGCCAGCAGCTTTTTAGCGGGAACGAACACCGGGGAGCTGTTTTTT
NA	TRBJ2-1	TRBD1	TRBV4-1	CASSHIGQGASYNEQFF	TGCGCCAGCAGCCATATCGGACAGGGGGCATCTTACAATGAGCAGTTCTTC
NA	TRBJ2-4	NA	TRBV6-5	CASTNGGAKNIQYF	TGTGCCAGCACCAATGGGGGGGCCAAAAACATTCAGTACTTC
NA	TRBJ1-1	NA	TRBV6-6	CASNSVNTEAFF	TGTGCCAGCAACTCCGTGAACACTGAAGCTTTCTTT
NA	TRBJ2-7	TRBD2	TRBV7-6	CASSLAASGGRGEQYF	TGTGCCAGCAGCTTAGCAGCTAGCGGGGGGCGCGGCGAGCAGTACTTC
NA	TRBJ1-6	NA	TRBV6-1	CASSGPGSGYNSPLHF	TGTGCCAGCAGTGGGCCGGGTTCAGGGTATAATTCACCCCTCCACTTT
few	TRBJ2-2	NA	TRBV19	CAVSLAVNTGELFF	TGTGCCGTCTCCTTGGCGGTGAACACCGGGGAGCTGTTTTTT
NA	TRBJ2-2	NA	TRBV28	CASSSLNTGELFF	TGTGCCAGCAGTTCTTTGAACACCGGGGAGCTGTTTTTT
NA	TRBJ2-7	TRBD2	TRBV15	CATSPAGYEQYF	TGTGCCACATCCCCAGCGGGATACGAGCAGTACTTC
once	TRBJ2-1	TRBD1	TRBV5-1	CASSDGTANNEQFF	TGCGCCAGCAGCGACGGGACAGCCAACAATGAGCAGTTCTTC
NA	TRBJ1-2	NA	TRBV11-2	CASSRTGSANYGYTF	TGTGCCAGCAGCCGGACGGGATCAGCTAACTATGGCTACACCTTC
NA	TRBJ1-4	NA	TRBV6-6	CASSLTDSNEKLFF	TGTGCCAGCAGTTTGACAGATTCAAATGAAAAACTGTTTTTT
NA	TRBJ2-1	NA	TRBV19	CASSIWPHNEQFF	TGTGCCAGTAGTATCTGGCCGCACAATGAGCAGTTCTTC
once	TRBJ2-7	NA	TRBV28	CASSLSSRTYEQYF	TGTGCCAGCAGTTTATCTTCGAGAACCTACGAGCAGTACTTC
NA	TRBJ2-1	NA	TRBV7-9	CASSPRSTSSYNEQFF	TGTGCCAGCAGCCCCCGGTCTACGAGCTCCTACAATGAGCAGTTCTTC
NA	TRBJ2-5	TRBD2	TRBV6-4	CASSASPGLAGYQETQYF	TGTGCCAGCAGTGCCTCACCGGGACTAGCGGGATATCAAGAGACCCAGTACTTC
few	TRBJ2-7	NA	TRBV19	CASSFRVYSNEQYF	TGTGCCAGCAGTTTTCGCGTCTATTCTAACGAGCAGTACTTC
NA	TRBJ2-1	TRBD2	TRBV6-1	CASQNGLAGYNEQFF	TGTGCCAGCCAAAACGGACTAGCCGGGTACAATGAGCAGTTCTTC
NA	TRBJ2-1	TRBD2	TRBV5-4	CASSFAAGGYNEQFF	TGTGCCAGCAGCTTTGCAGCGGGAGGCTACAATGAGCAGTTCTTC
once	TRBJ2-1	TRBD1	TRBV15	CATSRVLTGAKFF	TGTGCCACCAGCAGGGTTCTCACAGGGGCTAAGTTCTTC
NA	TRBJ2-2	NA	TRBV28	CASSFPGLWNTGELFF	TGTGCCAGCAGTTTTCCGGGACTTTGGAACACCGGGGAGCTGTTTTTT